Sequencing of this T cell receptor (beta chain) was carried out in a study of cytotoxic CD8 clonotypes in ibrutinib-treated CLL. The study's findings and limits: Baseline clonality exceeded age-matched healthy donors and tracked circulating CD8+ T-cell counts. A rise in clonality was seen at ibrutinib response, and a fall back toward baseline was seen at progression.

As concerns this clone: The antigen is undetermined.

Profiled with immunoSEQ multiplex PCR; TCRdb holds only in-frame clones, not every one. Here the sample spans 110,000 to 150,000 clones, about 76% being singletons. The V and J ends lost 0 bases and 9 bases, in that order; junction bases with no gene match: 2. This CDR3 has 13 residues. Germline V CDR1 and CDR2: LNHNV, YYDKDF (reference sequence). The chain links TRBV15 to TRBJ1-1; TRBD1 aligns across 9 bases. This clonotype originated in a human donor with chronic lymphocytic leukemia. The sequenced sample was PBMCs, obtained after 24 months of ibrutinib treatment. The CDR3 region has the DNA TGTGCCACCAGCAGAGACGGGACAGGGAAAGCTTTCTTT. Residues: CATSRDGTGKAFF. Full variable domain (rest looked up from reference TRBV15 and TRBJ1-1): DAMVIQNPRYQVTQFGKPVTLSCSQTLNHNVMYWYQQKSSQAPKLLFHYYDKDFNNEADTPDNFQSRRPNTSFCFLDIRSPGLGDTAMYLCATSRDGTGKAFFGQGTRLTVV.